Following are 12 T cell receptor beta chains from one sample sequenced in a study of T cell changes during pregnancy in multiple sclerosis. TCRdb's copy holds only in-frame clones and misses some; the assay was immunoSEQ multiplex PCR. Of about 22,000 clones listed, more than 75% are singletons. The sample was CD8+ T cells from peripheral blood mononuclear cells, taken after pregnancy. The source of these receptors is a female donor with multiple sclerosis, enrolled in a pregnancy study.

This rearrangement joins TRBV6-5 to TRBJ1-2, with D possibly TRBD1 on 5 matching bases. The CDR3 runs to 15 residues. CDR1 and CDR2 (germline): MNHEY, SVGAGI. Trimming removed 2 bases at V and 0 bases at J, with 10 bases between. The CDR3 DNA follows: TGTGCCAGCAGTTACAATGGGGCAACTAACTATGGCTACACCTTC. It codes for CASSYNGATNYGYTF.

This clone rates as medium-sized. The chain uses TRBV6-4 and TRBJ2-3; the D gene is possibly TRBD2 (6 bases). V lost 6 bases to trimming and J lost 2 bases, with 15 bases between them. Germline V gene sequence: CDR1 MRHNA, CDR2 SNTAGT. The CDR3 loop spans 15 amino acids. The CDR3 DNA reads TGTGCCAGCAGGAGTGGCGGGGTCGACACAGATACGCAGTATTTT. Protein sequence: CASRSGGVDTDTQYF.

On this clone itself: Other DNA variants within this sample encode the same CDR3. V usage is TRBV9 and J usage is TRBJ1-1; tentatively, D is TRBD1 (5 bases). CDR1 and CDR2 (germline): SGDLS, YYNGEE. Trimming took 0 bases from V and 5 from J, leaving 8 bases between them. The CDR3 is 13 amino acids. The CDR3 DNA is TGTGCCAGCAGCGTAGGAAGGGGTACTGAAGCTTTCTTT. Its protein is CASSVGRGTEAFF.

This sequence joins TRBV6-5 and TRBJ1-1, with D perhaps matching TRBD1 (5 bases). The germline V gene encodes CDR1 MNHEY and CDR2 SVGAGI. The V end lost 0 bases, the J end lost 5 bases, and 10 bases lay between the germline ends. The CDR3 spans 14 residues. CDR3 amino acids: CASSYSDILTEAFF. The CDR3 region has the DNA TGTGCCAGCAGTTACTCGGACATCCTAACTGAAGCTTTCTTT.

This clone was seen a few times. The gene calls are TRBV5-1 and TRBJ1-5; unclear D gene. Germline-derived CDR1 and CDR2 are SGHRS and YFSETQ. V was pared by 6 bases and J by 3 bases, with 10 bases between. The CDR3 is 13 residues long. CDR3: CASTPGFNQPQHF. The DNA for the CDR3 is TGCGCCAGCACGCCGGGGTTCAATCAGCCCCAGCATTTT. Using reference TRBV5-1 and TRBJ1-5 for the parts outside the CDR3, the full variable domain is KAGVTQTPRYLIKTRGQQVTLSCSPISGHRSVSWYQQTPGQGLQFLFEYFSETQRNKGNFPGRFSGRQFSNSRSEMNVSTLELGDSALYLCASTPGFNQPQHFGDGTRLSIL.

This chain links TRBV5-6 with TRBJ2-7; possibly TRBD2 for D (5 bases). The CDR3 has 15 amino acids. Germline V CDR1 and CDR2: SGHDT, YYEEEE. V was pared by 2 bases and J by 3 bases, with 15 bases between. This CDR3 is CASSLWGIGDYEQYF. CDR3 DNA sequence: TGTGCCAGCAGCTTATGGGGTATCGGGGACTACGAGCAGTACTTC.

This clone came up a few times. The chain couples TRBV10-3 to TRBJ2-3, with 9 bases matching TRBD2. CDR3 length: 16 amino acids. Germline loops: CDR1 ENHRY, CDR2 SYGVKD. V lost 0 bases to trimming and J lost 3 bases; unmatched junction nucleotides: 4. In DNA form, the CDR3 reads TGTGCCATCAGTGAGTCGGCGGGAGGGATTACAGATACGCAGTATTTT. Protein product: CAISESAGGITDTQYF.

V gene TRBV27 combines with J gene TRBJ2-7; 8 bases align to TRBD1. In germline, CDR1 is MNHEY, CDR2 SMNVEV (reference sequence). With V trimmed by 1 base and J by 2 bases, 7 bases remained unmatched. The CDR3 is made up of 16 amino acids. This CDR3 is CASSLWGTGYTYEQYF. CDR3 sequence (DNA): TGTGCCAGCAGTTTATGGGGGACAGGATATACCTACGAGCAGTACTTC.

The chain is built from TRBV15 and TRBJ1-5; 8 bases are a match to TRBD1. The V gene's germline CDR1 is LNHNV and CDR2 YYDKDF (reference sequence). This CDR3 is built from 17 residues. Trimming cost V 3 bases and J 0 bases; bases outside gene matches: 7. CDR3 DNA: TGTGCCACCAGCAGGTCCCGGGACAGGAATAGCAATCAGCCCCAGCATTTT. The encoded protein is CATSRSRDRNSNQPQHF.

In this sample, this clone turned up a few times. The chain combines TRBV13 with TRBJ1-2, with TRBD1 as a possible D gene (6 bases). The germline CDR1 and CDR2 sequences are PRHDT and FYEKMQ (reference sequence). The CDR3 length is 12 residues. V dropped 4 bases and J dropped 8 bases, with 11 bases sitting between them. The CDR3 loop is CASSWGPDGYTF. CDR3 sequence (DNA): TGTGCCAGCAGCTGGGGGCCGGACGGCTACACCTTC.

The chain combines TRBV4-1 with TRBJ2-7; D gene uncertain. Trimming left V 0 bases short and J 2 bases short, with 11 bases between. The CDR3 sequence is 15 residues long. Germline-derived CDR1 and CDR2 are MGHRA and YSYEKL. In nucleotides, the CDR3 is TGCGCCAGCAGCCAAGATCGCGATACCCCCTACGAGCAGTACTTC. Translated, it gives CASSQDRDTPYEQYF.

The chain uses TRBV7-9 and TRBJ2-5; 9 nucleotides match TRBD1. The V gene end was trimmed by 5 bases and the J gene end by 5 bases; junction bases not matched to a gene: 12. Germline V gene lookup returns CDR1 SEHNR and CDR2 FQNEAQ (reference sequence). The CDR3 is made up of 16 amino acids. The CDR3 coding sequence is TGTGCCAGCAGCCGAAGGGGACAGGGACCAGGGGAGACCCAGTACTTC. It encodes CASSRRGQGPGETQYF.